Each of the 20 T cell receptor beta chains below was sequenced from the same sample in a study of cytomegalovirus exposure and HLA in healthy donors. The primer mix had 60 Vbeta and 13 Jbeta primers. Sequencing was performed with immunoSEQ multiplex PCR; in TCRdb, only in-frame clones are kept and a portion is missing. Among about 190,000 clones listed, approximately 78% were seen once. The material sequenced was PBMCs. These receptors originate from a woman under 30 in good health and CMV-seronegative.

The CDR3 loop reads CASSPTDAGDGYTF. DNA for the CDR3: TGCGCCAGCAGCCCAACAGATGCGGGGGACGGCTACACCTTC. The rearrangement links TRBV5-1 to TRBJ1-2; D possibly corresponds to TRBD1 (5 bases). The CDR3 consists of 14 residues. With 4 bases removed from V and 8 bases from J, the gap between germline ends came to 18 bases. Germline V lookup: CDR1 SGHRS, CDR2 YFSETQ. Complete variable domain (other parts from reference TRBV5-1 and TRBJ1-2): KAGVTQTPRYLIKTRGQQVTLSCSPISGHRSVSWYQQTPGQGLQFLFEYFSETQRNKGNFPGRFSGRQFSNSRSEMNVSTLELGDSALYLCASSPTDAGDGYTFGSGTRLTVV.

The chain recombines TRBV10-1 with TRBJ2-1; D may be TRBD1 (5 bases). Germline-derived CDR1 and CDR2 are WNHNN and SYGVQD (reference sequence). The CDR3 spans 12 residues. Trimming left V 4 bases short and J 8 bases short, with 9 bases between. The CDR3 here is CASSVDNDEQFF. For the CDR3, the DNA is TGCGCCAGCAGTGTGGACAACGATGAGCAGTTCTTC.

This clone has more than one count but fewer than ten. The chain couples TRBV4-2 to TRBJ1-3; 8 nucleotides agree with TRBD1. Losses at the gene ends were 11 bases for V and 2 bases for J; bases not matched to a gene: 2. The length of the CDR3 is 12 residues. The germline CDR1 and CDR2 sequences are LGHNA and YNFKEQ. The CDR3 loop is CAGQGAGNTIYF. In DNA form, the CDR3 reads TGTGCCGGACAGGGAGCTGGAAACACCATATATTTT.

The genes are TRBV2 and TRBJ2-4; D might be TRBD2 (5 bases). Germline assignment: CDR1 SNHLY and CDR2 FYNNEI. The CDR3 contains 14 residues. Trimming took off 7 bases at V and 7 bases at J, with 17 bases between the two ends. As DNA, the CDR3 is TGTGCCAGCACCCACGTCCCCGGGGAGAACATTCAGTACTTC. The encoded protein is CASTHVPGENIQYF.

This clone was seen a few times. The gene calls are TRBV6-5 and TRBJ1-2; D gene unclear. The germline gives CDR1 MNHEY, CDR2 SVGAGI. Trimming cost V 0 bases and J 0 bases, with 5 bases left between them. This CDR3 is built from 14 residues. The CDR3 DNA is TGTGCCAGCAGTTACTCGCGGACTAACTATGGCTACACCTTC. Protein sequence: CASSYSRTNYGYTF.

This rearrangement joins TRBV4-2 to TRBJ2-2; maybe TRBD1 (6 bases). This CDR3 contains 17 residues. With 1 base removed from V and 1 base from J, the gap between germline ends came to 13 bases. Germline V gives CDR1 LGHNA, CDR2 YNFKEQ. CDR3 sequence (DNA): TGTGCCAGCAGCCAAGTAGCTTGGACAGAGAACACCGGGGAGCTGTTTTTT. Amino acids: CASSQVAWTENTGELFF.

This clone is a singleton in its sample. The V and J genes are TRBV5-1 and TRBJ1-6; tentative D call: TRBD1 (5 bases). The ends were cut back, 4 bases at V and 10 bases at J, with 12 bases in the middle. CDR1 is SGHRS and CDR2 is YFSETQ in the germline V gene. This CDR3 comprises 13 residues. The CDR3 nucleotides are TGCGCCAGCAGCCCCGCGGAGGGGTCACCCCTCCACTTT. This translates into CASSPAEGSPLHF.

The rearrangement joins TRBV7-9 to TRBJ2-7, with a weak D call TRBD2 (6 bases). CDR3 length: 12 amino acids. V was clipped by 5 bases and J by 6 bases, with 11 bases between them. From germline, CDR1 is SEHNR and CDR2 FQNEAQ (reference sequence). The CDR3, as DNA: TGTGCCAGCAGCCTCGGGGGAGGCGAGCAGTACTTC. This codes for CASSLGGGEQYF.

Regarding this clone: A read error may produce the germline difference seen at one junction end. The chain is built from TRBV7-9 and TRBJ2-3; TRBD2 aligns across 9 bases. The CDR3 contains 16 residues. Germline CDR1 and CDR2: SEHNR and FQNEAQ (reference sequence). CDR3 sequence (DNA): TGTTCCAGCAGCCAGACCGCGGGGGGGCCCTCTTCTACGCAGTATTTT. Translation: CSSSQTAGGPSSTQYF.

This clone has just one count. This sequence joins TRBV21-1 and TRBJ2-5; TRBD1 is the table's D call and was not checked against the DNA. TRBV21-1 corresponds to a pseudogene. The CDR3 loop spans 17 amino acids. The DNA for the CDR3 is TGTGCCAGCAGCAAAGTGCGCACAGGGGGTAGAATAGAGACCCAGTACTTC. This translates into CASSKVRTGGRIETQYF.

This clone has a handful of counts. CDR3 residues: CASSIQADSGNTIYF. The CDR3 bases are TGTGCCAGTAGTATCCAGGCAGACTCTGGAAACACCATATATTTT. The genes are TRBV19 and TRBJ1-3; no clear D. The CDR3 length is 15 residues. The germline CDR1 and CDR2 sequences are LNHDA and SQIVND (reference sequence). V lost 3 bases to trimming and J lost 0 bases, with 9 bases between them.

This clone was picked up one time. The chain couples TRBV19 to TRBJ2-1; 11 nucleotides agree with TRBD2. Germline V gives CDR1 LNHDA, CDR2 SQIVND (reference sequence). J gave up 7 bases and V 4 bases, and 12 bases lay outside the gene matches. CDR3 length equals 17 residues. The CDR3 DNA reads as TGTGCCAGTAGTACCGGGACTAGCGGCCCAATTGGTAATGAGCAGTTCTTC. It specifies CASSTGTSGPIGNEQFF.

This clone was picked up one time. The V call is TRBV6-5, the J call TRBJ2-1; D uncertain. V was cut by 6 bases and J by 3 bases, with 15 bases left in between. This CDR3 spans 15 amino acids. CDR1 and CDR2 (germline): MNHEY, SVGAGI. Here the CDR3 DNA reads TGTGCCAGCAGGCCCCTAGAATCGGGCTACAATGAGCAGTTCTTC. It specifies CASRPLESGYNEQFF.

This clone showed up just once. The chain uses TRBV7-6 and TRBJ1-5, with a weak D call TRBD1 (5 bases). This CDR3 comprises 15 residues. Germline CDR1 SGHVS, CDR2 FNYEAQ. Trimming stripped 5 bases from V and 0 bases from J, with 11 bases between. CDR3 sequence reads: CASSAQANSNQPQHF. The DNA of the CDR3 is TGTGCCAGCAGCGCACAGGCGAATAGCAATCAGCCCCAGCATTTT.

V gene TRBV5-6 combines with J gene TRBJ2-4; D gene unclear. CDR1 is SGHDT and CDR2 is YYEEEE in the germline V gene. V was shortened by 1 base and J by 0 bases, with 11 bases between the two germline ends. The CDR3 covers 16 residues. This chain's CDR3 is CASSLSASLAKNIQYF. The CDR3 region has the DNA TGTGCCAGCAGCTTGTCCGCCAGTCTAGCCAAAAACATTCAGTACTTC.

This chain uses TRBV6-5 with TRBJ2-5, with 7 bases that match TRBD2. This CDR3 has 12 amino acids. J gave up 2 bases and V 8 bases, and 2 bases lay outside the gene matches. Germline V lookup: CDR1 MNHEY, CDR2 SVGAGI. In nucleotides, the CDR3 is TGTGCCAGCGGGGACTATCAAGAGACCCAGTACTTC. Amino acid sequence: CASGDYQETQYF.

On this clone: The junction shows a germline mismatch at one end, possibly a read error. The chain recombines TRBV7-9 with TRBJ2-7, with D perhaps matching TRBD1 (5 bases). Germline V gene sequence: CDR1 SEHNR, CDR2 FQNEAQ (reference sequence). The CDR3 totals 12 residues. CDR3 DNA sequence: TGTGCCAGCAGCTTAATCGGCGGACATTCTCGGTTC. Protein: CASSLIGGHSRF.

This clone was seen a handful of times. CDR3 sequence reads: CASSEFASGDTQYF. CDR3 coding DNA: TGCGCCAGCAGTGAGTTTGCTAGCGGGGATACGCAGTATTTT. The chain uses TRBV10-2 and TRBJ2-3, with 8 bases matching TRBD2. The V segment lost 1 base and the J segment 6 bases; nucleotides outside the gene matches: 3. Germline loops: CDR1 WSHSY, CDR2 SAAADI. The CDR3 is 14 amino acids.

V usage is TRBV18 and J usage is TRBJ1-2; 12 nucleotides match TRBD1. V was pared by 3 bases and J by 8 bases, with 13 bases of the junction left unmatched. The length of the CDR3 is 17 residues. The germline V gene has CDR1 KGHSH and CDR2 LQKENI. Here the CDR3 DNA reads TGTGCCAGCTCACCGGTAACCCCGGGACAGGGGGCTAGCGGCTACACCTTC. Encoded protein: CASSPVTPGQGASGYTF.

The chain couples TRBV27 to TRBJ2-7; D may be TRBD2 (7 bases). This CDR3 is built from 15 residues. In germline, CDR1 is MNHEY, CDR2 SMNVEV (reference sequence). Trimming cost V 3 bases and J 0 bases, with 12 bases left between them. The CDR3 bases are TGTGCCAGCAGTTTTTTCGGGGGGCTCTCCTACGAGCAGTACTTC. As protein: CASSFFGGLSYEQYF.